These 28 T cell receptor beta chains share one sample of origin, sequenced in a study of blood T cell repertoires in COVID-19 (dated by TCRdb to the early 2020s). Receptors were amplified or captured by the immunoSEQ multiplex PCR assay. The source is immuneACCESS, and TCRdb retained only in-frame sequences with V and J called. Part of the clones is not carried over; for the studies checked, unresolved V genes explain less than half of this, and the remainder is unexplained. The sample table contains more than 25,000 clones; only one count was recorded for roughly 90% of them. The top ten constitute about 5.8% of the sample. The specimen sequenced was peripheral blood. These receptors were collected from a man aged 60 to 75 with active COVID-19.

The rearrangement links TRBV5-5 to TRBJ1-5, with D hard to call. The CDR3 contains 13 residues. CDR1 is SGHKS and CDR2 is YYEKEE in the germline V gene (reference sequence). The V end lost 3 bases, the J end lost 4 bases, and 8 bases lay between the germline ends. The CDR3 loop reads CASSSFFNQPQHF. The CDR3 DNA is TGTGCCAGCAGCTCTTTCTTTAATCAGCCCCAGCATTTT.

This sequence joins TRBV5-1 and TRBJ2-7; the match to TRBD1 covers 9 bases. Germline-derived CDR1 and CDR2 are SGHRS and YFSETQ. The CDR3 loop spans 15 amino acids. V trimming: 0 bases; J trimming: 5 bases; junction bases outside the gene matches: 6. Here the CDR3 DNA reads TGCGCCAGCAGCTTGGCCGGGACAGGGATGGACGAGCAGTACTTC. Translation gives CASSLAGTGMDEQYF.

This clone was counted a few times. This chain links TRBV5-4 with TRBJ2-7; 8 bases match TRBD1. CDR3 length: 20 residues. With V trimmed by 0 bases and J by 1 base, 18 bases remained unmatched. Germline CDR1 SGHNT, CDR2 YYREEE (reference sequence). CDR3 sequence: CASSLVTRATGATNSYEQYF. In DNA form, the CDR3 reads TGTGCCAGCAGCTTGGTCACCCGCGCGACAGGGGCAACAAATTCCTACGAGCAGTACTTC.

The V call is TRBV6-1, the J call TRBJ1-2, with TRBD1 matching 7 bases. Trimming at V came to 3 bases and at J to 6 bases, leaving 7 bases not matched to a gene. The CDR3 covers 14 residues. Germline V gene sequence: CDR1 MNHNS, CDR2 SASEGT. The chain's CDR3 is CASSDPDRVHGYTF. In nucleotides, the CDR3 is TGTGCCAGCAGTGACCCCGACAGGGTCCATGGCTACACCTTC.

The chain employs TRBV19 and TRBJ2-7; D might be TRBD2 (6 bases). Germline CDR1 reads LNHDA; CDR2 reads SQIVND (reference sequence). The CDR3 totals 14 residues. The germline V and J ends were trimmed by 5 bases and 2 bases, with 13 bases remaining between them. The CDR3 loop reads CASSDGGTAYEQYF. CDR3 sequence (DNA): TGTGCCAGTAGTGACGGGGGAACAGCCTACGAGCAGTACTTC.

The chain carries TRBV5-8 and TRBJ2-1; TRBD1 aligns across 7 bases. The CDR3 consists of 13 residues. CDR1 SGHTS and CDR2 YDEGEE come from the germline V gene. V was pared by 0 bases and J by 8 bases, with 2 bases of the junction left unmatched. CDR3 DNA sequence: TGTGCCAGCAGCTTGGGAACAGGGGATGAGCAGTTCTTC. Amino acid sequence: CASSLGTGDEQFF.

V usage is TRBV18 and J usage is TRBJ2-1, with 8 bases fitting TRBD1. The CDR3 sequence is 15 residues long. With V trimmed by 4 bases and J by 7 bases, 9 bases remained unmatched. Germline loops: CDR1 KGHSH, CDR2 LQKENI. CDR3 nucleotides: TGTGCCAGCTCACGGTCGACAGGGGAAGGGAATGAGCAGTTCTTC. Translating it yields CASSRSTGEGNEQFF. Combining the CDR3 with reference TRBV18 and TRBJ2-1 gives the whole variable domain NAGVMQNPRHLVRRRGQEARLRCSPMKGHSHVYWYRQLPEEGLKFMVYLQKENIIDESGMPKERFSAEFPKEGPSILRIQQVVRGDSAAYFCASSRSTGEGNEQFFGPGTRLTVL.

The gene calls are TRBV9 and TRBJ1-6; TRBD1 matches 9 bases. This CDR3 is 15 amino acids long. Germline V CDR1 and CDR2: SGDLS, YYNGEE. Trimming cost V 3 bases and J 11 bases; bases outside gene matches: 9. CDR3 loop: CASSGRTGVYAPLHF. The CDR3 nucleotides are TGTGCCAGCAGCGGACGGACAGGGGTTTATGCACCCCTCCACTTT.

This chain uses TRBV9 with TRBJ2-3, with 8 bases lining up with TRBD2. Looked up from germline, CDR1 is SGDLS and CDR2 is YYNGEE. The CDR3 is 17 residues long. The ends lost 1 base at V and 2 bases at J; junction bases unmatched: 9. The CDR3 DNA is TGTGCCAGCAGCGTACGGGGTAGCGGGGCTGCCACAGATACGCAGTATTTT. Translation gives CASSVRGSGAATDTQYF. The entire variable domain, with the rest obtained from reference TRBV9 and TRBJ2-3, is as follows: DSGVTQTPKHLITATGQRVTLRCSPRSGDLSVYWYQQSLDQGLQFLIQYYNGEERAKGNILERFSAQQFPDLHSELNLSSLELGDSALYFCASSVRGSGAATDTQYFGPGTRLTVL.

The rearrangement uses TRBV7-9 and TRBJ1-3; D is uncertain. V was shortened by 6 bases and J by 1 base, with 10 bases between the two germline ends. The CDR3 is 14 amino acids. Per the germline V gene, CDR1 is SEHNR and CDR2 is FQNEAQ (reference sequence). The CDR3 here is CASRIVSSGNTIYF. The DNA for the CDR3 is TGTGCCAGCAGGATAGTATCATCTGGAAACACCATATATTTT.

The table lists this clone with a few counts. This sequence joins TRBV4-1 and TRBJ2-1, with 10 positions matching TRBD2. The CDR3 is 18 amino acids. Germline values: CDR1 MGHRA, CDR2 YSYEKL. V shed 4 bases, J shed 4 bases, and the junction held 13 bases outside the gene matches. The CDR3 nucleotides are TGCGCCAGCAGCCCCTGGCCGGACGGGACTAGCGTTTACAATGAGCAGTTCTTC. Protein product: CASSPWPDGTSVYNEQFF.

The V and J genes are TRBV6-5 and TRBJ1-1; no firm D call. V lost 2 bases, J lost 4 bases, and 11 bases lay in between. Germline CDR1 and CDR2: MNHEY and SVGAGI. This CDR3 contains 14 residues. The DNA for the CDR3 is TGTGCCAGCAGTTACGGTCTGGAGGGCACTGAAGCTTTCTTT. This translates into CASSYGLEGTEAFF.

The genes are TRBV2 and TRBJ1-4, with TRBD1 as a possible D gene (5 bases). Germline CDR1 and CDR2: SNHLY and FYNNEI. The CDR3 has 13 amino acids. Trimming shortened V by 7 bases and J by 3 bases, and 9 bases separated the two germline ends. CDR3 sequence reads: CASNRQANEKLFF. The CDR3 DNA sequence: TGTGCCAGCAACAGGCAAGCTAATGAAAAACTGTTTTTT.

This clone has just one count. J is TRBJ2-7 and V is TRBV10-3; D remains unclear. V was shortened by 4 bases and J by 0 bases, with 10 bases between the two germline ends. Per germline, CDR1 ENHRY and CDR2 SYGVKD. CDR3 length: 14 residues. The CDR3 region is CAISAGDRSYEQYF. The CDR3 region has the DNA TGTGCCATCAGTGCTGGAGATCGCTCCTACGAGCAGTACTTC.

Here the CDR3 reads CAISESGTDYTDTQYF. In DNA form, the CDR3 reads TGTGCCATCAGTGAGTCTGGGACAGATTATACAGATACGCAGTATTTT. The chain has TRBV10-3 and TRBJ2-3, with TRBD1 matching over 7 bases. Germline V gene lookup returns CDR1 ENHRY and CDR2 SYGVKD. The CDR3 sequence is 16 residues long. V lost 0 bases and J lost 3; bases outside the gene matches: 6.

V gene TRBV5-1 combines with J gene TRBJ2-2, with D possibly matching TRBD1 (6 bases). CDR3 length: 15 amino acids. Per germline, CDR1 SGHRS and CDR2 YFSETQ. V gave up 3 bases and J gave up 6 bases, with 15 bases separating them. The CDR3 region has the DNA TGCGCCAGCAGCTCGGGATCAGGGGTAGCCGGGGAGCTGTTTTTT. As protein: CASSSGSGVAGELFF.

The genes are TRBV5-1 and TRBJ1-1, with no clear D. Germline values: CDR1 SGHRS, CDR2 YFSETQ. Trimming took off 6 bases at V and 1 base at J, with 13 bases between the two ends. The CDR3 is 14 residues long. CDR3 DNA: TGCGCCAGCAATCCTCCAGGAACGAACACTGAAGCTTTCTTT. Protein sequence: CASNPPGTNTEAFF.

This chain uses TRBV5-4 with TRBJ1-2, with D possibly matching TRBD1 (6 bases). V lost 0 bases, J lost 7 bases, and 10 bases lay in between. The V gene's germline CDR1 is SGHNT and CDR2 YYREEE (reference sequence). The CDR3 length is 13 residues. The CDR3 nucleotides are TGTGCCAGCAGCTTGGAGACAGGTCGTGGCTACACCTTC. Encoded protein: CASSLETGRGYTF. The variable domain in full, completed from reference TRBV5-4 and TRBJ1-2, reads ETGVTQSPTHLIKTRGQQVTLRCSSQSGHNTVSWYQQALGQGPQFIFQYYREEENGRGNFPPRFSGLQFPNYSSELNVNALELDDSALYLCASSLETGRGYTFGSGTRLTVV.

This sequence joins TRBV5-1 and TRBJ1-1; TRBD1 matches 7 bases. Germline CDR1 SGHRS, CDR2 YFSETQ. V gave up 4 bases and J gave up 7 bases; unmatched junction bases: 13. This CDR3 contains 15 residues. The CDR3 loop reads CASSPQQGLWSEAFF. The DNA for the CDR3 is TGCGCCAGCAGCCCCCAACAGGGGTTGTGGAGTGAAGCTTTCTTT. The whole variable domain, filled in from reference TRBV5-1 and TRBJ1-1, reads KAGVTQTPRYLIKTRGQQVTLSCSPISGHRSVSWYQQTPGQGLQFLFEYFSETQRNKGNFPGRFSGRQFSNSRSEMNVSTLELGDSALYLCASSPQQGLWSEAFFGQGTRLTVV.

This clone showed up just a few times. The chain joins TRBV25-1 to TRBJ1-1, with D unresolved. V shed 6 bases and J shed 0 bases, with 17 bases lying between them. CDR3 length: 16 residues. Germline CDR1 MGHDK, CDR2 SYGVNS. CDR3 protein: CASSSSSWGVNTEAFF. The CDR3 bases are TGTGCCAGCAGCTCATCGTCCTGGGGAGTGAACACTGAAGCTTTCTTT. The whole variable domain, remainder taken from reference TRBV25-1 and TRBJ1-1, is EADIYQTPRYLVIGTGKKITLECSQTMGHDKMYWYQQDPGMELHLIHYSYGVNSTEKGDLSSESTVSRIRTEHFPLTLESARPSHTSQYLCASSSSSWGVNTEAFFGQGTRLTVV.

The chain is built from TRBV15 and TRBJ2-5; 11 nucleotides match TRBD2. There are 16 residues in the CDR3. V was pared by 5 bases and J by 5 bases, with 10 bases of the junction left unmatched. Germline-derived CDR1 and CDR2 are LNHNV and YYDKDF (reference sequence). In DNA form, the CDR3 reads TGTGCCACCAGCCCTTTTCTAGCGGGGGGTCGTGAGACCCAGTACTTC. Its protein product is CATSPFLAGGRETQYF.

The chain employs TRBV7-9 and TRBJ1-6; D not resolved. The CDR3 is 12 amino acids. In germline, CDR1 is SEHNR, CDR2 FQNEAQ (reference sequence). The V and J ends lost 5 bases and 9 bases respectively, with 8 bases between them. Here the CDR3 reads CASSRGASPLHF. The CDR3, as DNA: TGTGCCAGCAGCCGCGGCGCTTCACCCCTCCACTTT.

J is TRBJ2-6 and V is TRBV2, with D possibly being TRBD1 (7 bases). Trimming left V 6 bases short and J 2 bases short, with 14 bases between. This CDR3 region has 16 residues. Germline CDR1 SNHLY, CDR2 FYNNEI. CDR3 DNA: TGTGCCAGCAGATCCCAGGGGGGCCCTGGGGCCAACGTCCTGACTTTC. Its protein is CASRSQGGPGANVLTF. The full variable domain, in which reference TRBV2 and TRBJ2-6 provide the parts outside the CDR3, is EPEVTQTPSHQVTQMGQEVILRCVPISNHLYFYWYRQILGQKVEFLVSFYNNEISEKSEIFDDQFSVERPDGSNFTLKIRSTKLEDSAMYFCASRSQGGPGANVLTFGAGSRLTVL.

The chain recombines TRBV28 with TRBJ2-7; a weak D match, TRBD1 (5 bases). Trimming took off 3 bases at V and 1 base at J, with 10 bases between the two ends. Germline CDR1 is MDHEN and CDR2 is SYDVKM. CDR3 size: 14 residues. Here the CDR3 DNA reads TGTGCCAGCAGTTTGCAGGGTGCTTCCTACGAGCAGTACTTC. Protein product: CASSLQGASYEQYF.

The gene calls are TRBV7-5 and TRBJ2-2; TRBD2 reflects the table's D call only, with no check against the DNA. TRBV7-5 corresponds to a pseudogene. There are 18 residues in the CDR3. The CDR3 is CARSLEKYSGGLTGELFF. DNA of the CDR3: TGTGCCAGAAGCTTAGAAAAATATTCGGGGGGGCTCACCGGGGAGCTGTTTTTT.

The chain couples TRBV2 to TRBJ2-1, with TRBD2 matching 9 bases. CDR1 is SNHLY, CDR2 FYNNEI, per germline. V shed 6 bases and J 5 bases; nucleotides not matched to a gene: 5. The CDR3 consists of 14 residues. CDR3 DNA: TGTGCCAGCAGAAGGACTAGCGCCGACAATGAGCAGTTCTTC. Translating it yields CASRRTSADNEQFF.

The chain has TRBV5-1 and TRBJ2-7; D ambiguous. V was trimmed by 1 base and J by 5 bases, leaving 7 bases between them. The CDR3 totals 12 residues. In germline, CDR1 is SGHRS, CDR2 YFSETQ. The CDR3 nucleotides are TGCGCCAGCAGCTTGCAAGCCAACGAGCAGTACTTC. This translates into CASSLQANEQYF.

The J gene is TRBJ2-1, the V gene TRBV28; 9 bases are a match to TRBD2. Germline CDR1 MDHEN, CDR2 SYDVKM. The CDR3 consists of 15 residues. Trimming took 7 bases from V and 7 from J; bases not matched to a gene: 11. CDR3: CASTSLAGASNEQFF. CDR3 DNA sequence: TGTGCCAGCACTTCTTTAGCGGGGGCCTCTAATGAGCAGTTCTTC.